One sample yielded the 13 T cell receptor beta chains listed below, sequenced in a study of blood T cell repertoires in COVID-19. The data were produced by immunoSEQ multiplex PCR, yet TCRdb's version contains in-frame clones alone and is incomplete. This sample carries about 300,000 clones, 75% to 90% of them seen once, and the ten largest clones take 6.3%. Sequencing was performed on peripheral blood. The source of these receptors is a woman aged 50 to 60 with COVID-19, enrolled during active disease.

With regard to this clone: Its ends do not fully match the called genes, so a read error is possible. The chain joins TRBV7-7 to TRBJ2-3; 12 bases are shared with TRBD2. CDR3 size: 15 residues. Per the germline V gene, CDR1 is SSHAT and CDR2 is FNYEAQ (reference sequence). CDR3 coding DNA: TGTGCTAGCAGCAAACTAGCGGGAGGATTAGATACGCAGTATTTT. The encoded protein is CASSKLAGGLDTQYF.

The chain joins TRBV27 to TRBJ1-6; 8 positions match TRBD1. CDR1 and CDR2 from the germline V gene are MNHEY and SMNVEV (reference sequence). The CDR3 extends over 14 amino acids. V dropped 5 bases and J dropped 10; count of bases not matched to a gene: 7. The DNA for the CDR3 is TGTGCCAGCAGTAATACAGGGGGTTGGTCACCCCTCCACTTT. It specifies CASSNTGGWSPLHF.

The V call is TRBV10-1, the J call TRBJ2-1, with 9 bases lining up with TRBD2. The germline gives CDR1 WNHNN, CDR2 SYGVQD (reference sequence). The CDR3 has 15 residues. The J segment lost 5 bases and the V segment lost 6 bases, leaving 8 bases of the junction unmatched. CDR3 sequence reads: CASSAGGYLHNEQFF. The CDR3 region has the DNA TGCGCCAGCAGCGCGGGAGGGTATTTACACAATGAGCAGTTCTTC.

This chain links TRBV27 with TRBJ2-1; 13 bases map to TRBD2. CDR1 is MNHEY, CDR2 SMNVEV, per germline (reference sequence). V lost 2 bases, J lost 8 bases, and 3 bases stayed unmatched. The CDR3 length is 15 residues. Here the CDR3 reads CASSLGLAGVDEQFF. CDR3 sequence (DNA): TGTGCCAGCAGTTTAGGACTAGCGGGAGTTGATGAGCAGTTCTTC.

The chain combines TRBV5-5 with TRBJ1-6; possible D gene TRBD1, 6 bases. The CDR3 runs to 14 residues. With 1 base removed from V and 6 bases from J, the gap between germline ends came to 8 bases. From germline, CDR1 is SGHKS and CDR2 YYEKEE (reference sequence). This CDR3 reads CASSLTGPNSPLHF. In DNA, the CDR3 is TGTGCCAGCAGCTTGACAGGGCCTAATTCACCCCTCCACTTT.

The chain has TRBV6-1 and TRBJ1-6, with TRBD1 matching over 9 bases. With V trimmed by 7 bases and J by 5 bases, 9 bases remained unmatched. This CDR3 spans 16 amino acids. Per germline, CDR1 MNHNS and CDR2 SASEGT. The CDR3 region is CASTDTGQGNNSPLHF. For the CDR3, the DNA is TGTGCCAGCACTGACACGGGACAGGGAAATAATTCACCCCTCCACTTT.

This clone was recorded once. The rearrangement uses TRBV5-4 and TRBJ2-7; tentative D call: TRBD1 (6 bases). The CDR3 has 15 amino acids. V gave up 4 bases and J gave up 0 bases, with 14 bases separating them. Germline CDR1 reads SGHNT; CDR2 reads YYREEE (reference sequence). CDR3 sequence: CASSPPNRDSYEQYF. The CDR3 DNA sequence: TGTGCCAGCAGCCCACCGAACAGGGACTCCTACGAGCAGTACTTC. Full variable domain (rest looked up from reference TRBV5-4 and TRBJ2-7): ETGVTQSPTHLIKTRGQQVTLRCSSQSGHNTVSWYQQALGQGPQFIFQYYREEENGRGNFPPRFSGLQFPNYSSELNVNALELDDSALYLCASSPPNRDSYEQYFGPGTRLTVT.

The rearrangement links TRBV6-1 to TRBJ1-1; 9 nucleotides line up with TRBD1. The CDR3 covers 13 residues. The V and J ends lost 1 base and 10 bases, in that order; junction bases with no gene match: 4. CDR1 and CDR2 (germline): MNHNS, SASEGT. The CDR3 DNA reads TGTGCCAGCAGTGAAGACAGGGGGCGCGTAGCTTTCTTT. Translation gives CASSEDRGRVAFF.

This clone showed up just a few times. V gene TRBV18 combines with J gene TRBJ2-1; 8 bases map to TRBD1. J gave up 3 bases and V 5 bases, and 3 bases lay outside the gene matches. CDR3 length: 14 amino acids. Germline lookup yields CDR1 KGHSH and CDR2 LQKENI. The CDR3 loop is CASSGGQDYNEQFF. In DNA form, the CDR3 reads TGTGCCAGCTCAGGGGGACAGGACTACAATGAGCAGTTCTTC.

In DNA form, the CDR3 reads TGTGCCAGCAGTTACTCGACAGCGTTGAACACTGAAGCTTTCTTT. Its protein is CASSYSTALNTEAFF. The J gene is TRBJ1-1, the V gene TRBV6-5; D possibly corresponds to TRBD1 (5 bases). The CDR3 extends over 15 amino acids. Germline-derived CDR1 and CDR2 are MNHEY and SVGAGI. Trimming left V 0 bases short and J 0 bases short, with 8 bases between.

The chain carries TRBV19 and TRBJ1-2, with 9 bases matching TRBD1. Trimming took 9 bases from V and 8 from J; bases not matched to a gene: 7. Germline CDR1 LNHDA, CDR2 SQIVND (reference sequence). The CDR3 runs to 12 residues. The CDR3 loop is CASAQGAQGYTF. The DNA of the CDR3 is TGTGCCAGCGCACAGGGGGCCCAAGGCTACACCTTC. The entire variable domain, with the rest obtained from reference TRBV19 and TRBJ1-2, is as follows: DGGITQSPKYLFRKEGQNVTLSCEQNLNHDAMYWYRQDPGQGLRLIYYSQIVNDFQKGDIAEGYSVSREKKESFPLTVTSAQKNPTAFYLCASAQGAQGYTFGSGTRLTVV.

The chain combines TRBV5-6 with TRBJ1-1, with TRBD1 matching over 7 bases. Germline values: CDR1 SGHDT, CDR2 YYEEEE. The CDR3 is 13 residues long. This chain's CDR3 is CAAGRGPGTEAFF. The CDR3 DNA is TGTGCAGCCGGAAGGGGGCCCGGTACTGAAGCTTTCTTT.

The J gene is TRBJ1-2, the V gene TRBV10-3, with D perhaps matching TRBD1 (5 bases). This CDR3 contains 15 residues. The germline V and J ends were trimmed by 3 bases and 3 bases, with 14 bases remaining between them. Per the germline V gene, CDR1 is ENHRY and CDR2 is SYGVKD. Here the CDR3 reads CAISDLGDSDYGYTF. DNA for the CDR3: TGTGCCATCAGTGATTTGGGGGACTCGGACTATGGCTACACCTTC.